The TCR beta chain under discussion was sequenced for a study of T cells in localized non-small cell lung cancer. Findings and limits, study-wide: Among the tissues sampled, uninvolved adjacent lung had the highest T cell clonality, above tumor. Adjacent lung tissue had a median around 50 of the top 100 clones found in the tumor. Sequencing covered just one tumor region, so heterogeneity cannot be ruled out.

The repertoire was sequenced with immunoSEQ multiplex PCR; TCRdb's copy has only in-frame clones and lacks some. The table includes 25,000 to 30,000 clones, around 90% detected once. V lost 2 bases and J lost 0, with 10 bases in between. The CDR3 covers 15 residues. Germline CDR1 and CDR2: SGHRS and YFSETQ. Worth noting for this clone: The target antigen is unknown.

The sequences come from peripheral blood, collected before any cancer treatment. This receptor was obtained from a woman aged 18 to 50 with stage I lung adenocarcinoma. The chain has TRBV5-1 and TRBJ2-3, with unresolved D. The CDR3 sequence is CASSFDDFSTDTQYF. In DNA, the CDR3 is TGCGCCAGCAGCTTTGACGACTTCAGCACAGATACGCAGTATTTT. Supplemented by reference TRBV5-1 and TRBJ2-3, the full variable domain reads KAGVTQTPRYLIKTRGQQVTLSCSPISGHRSVSWYQQTPGQGLQFLFEYFSETQRNKGNFPGRFSGRQFSNSRSEMNVSTLELGDSALYLCASSFDDFSTDTQYFGPGTRLTVL.